This is a list of T cell receptor beta chains from one sample in a study of blood T cell repertoires in COVID-19. Repertoires were generated with immunoSEQ multiplex PCR, while TCRdb's copy carries only in-frame clones and drops some. In the table there are tens of thousands of clones, 80% to 95% of which are singletons. Sequencing was performed on peripheral blood. The receptors here all came from a human donor with active COVID-19. The donor label of this sample is uncertain. Each CDR3 is given with its conserved first and last residue. A D gene is named only where the DNA matches it firmly. The listing skips clone size in some rows; elsewhere it reads once, few, many or a size class.

TRBJ1-6	TRBV18	TRBD1	NA	TGTGCCAGCTCATCACAGGGGGCGGATTCACCCCTCCACTTT	CASSSQGADSPLHF
TRBJ1-1	TRBV19	NA	NA	TGTGCCAGTAGTATCCGGGGGGGCGCAGACACTGAAGCTTTCTTT	CASSIRGGADTEAFF
TRBJ2-7	TRBV6-5	NA	NA	TGTGCCAGCAGTTATGGGGGCGAGGGTAGAAGCGAGCAGTACTTC	CASSYGGEGRSEQYF
TRBJ1-4	TRBV14	NA	NA	TGTGCCAGCAGCCGGAATAACAGGGCAACTAATGAAAAACTGTTTTTT	CASSRNNRATNEKLFF
TRBJ2-3	TRBV4-1	TRBD2	NA	TGCGCCAGCAGCCAAGTAATAGCGGGGGGATCAAGCACAGATACGCAGTATTTT	CASSQVIAGGSSTDTQYF
TRBJ2-2	TRBV10-3	NA	once	TGTGCCATCTCCAAAGGAACAGTTTCATCGTACACCGGGGAGCTGTTTTTT	CAISKGTVSSYTGELFF
TRBJ2-2	TRBV7-9	NA	NA	TGTGCCAGCAGCTTAAGTCGGGGAAACACCGGGGAGCTGTTTTTT	CASSLSRGNTGELFF
TRBJ2-3	TRBV7-2	TRBD2	NA	TGTGCCAGCAGCAAGCGGGGGGGAGCAGATACGCAGTATTTT	CASSKRGGADTQYF
TRBJ2-1	TRBV28	NA	NA	TGTGCCAGCAGAGTACAGGGTAGGAACAATGAGCAGTTCTTC	CASRVQGRNNEQFF
TRBJ2-3	TRBV10-1	NA	NA	TGCGCCAGCAGTGACCTACTCGGGGGTCCCACAGATACGCAGTATTTT	CASSDLLGGPTDTQYF
TRBJ2-1	TRBV7-9	NA	NA	TGTGCCAGCAGCTTGCTGGGGCTATACAATGAGCAGTTCTTC	CASSLLGLYNEQFF
TRBJ2-7	TRBV27	TRBD1	NA	TGTGCCAGCAGTTTATCCATACAGGGGTTGGACGAGCAGTACTTC	CASSLSIQGLDEQYF
TRBJ2-7	TRBV18	NA	NA	TGTGCCAGCTCACCCTCAGGGGTGGTGGACGAGCAGTACTTC	CASSPSGVVDEQYF
TRBJ1-1	TRBV6-2/TRBV6-3	TRBD1	NA	TGTGCCAGCAGTTACTCGATCACAGGGGGGGGGAACACTGAAGCTTTCTTT	CASSYSITGGGNTEAFF
TRBJ1-2	TRBV9	NA	once	TGTGCCAGCAGTGGCCCCATCTATGGCTACACCTTC	CASSGPIYGYTF
TRBJ2-3	TRBV4-2	NA	few	TGTGCCAGCAGCCAAGAGGGTCCGCCGCGGACAGATACGCAGTATTTT	CASSQEGPPRTDTQYF
TRBJ2-1	TRBV9	NA	NA	TGTGCCAGCAGCGTAGCTACGGGGACAGAGCAGTTCTTC	CASSVATGTEQFF
TRBJ1-5	TRBV7-9	NA	medium-sized	TGTGCCAGCAGCTGGGAGGGGTCGGGCAATCAGCCCCAGCATTTT	CASSWEGSGNQPQHF
TRBJ1-5	TRBV4-1	TRBD1	once	TGCGCCAGCAGCCCCACGGACAGGGAGGGTCAGCCCCAGCATTTT	CASSPTDREGQPQHF
TRBJ2-7	TRBV19	NA	NA	TGTGCCAGCAATAAGGGGGGGGAGCAGTACTTC	CASNKGGEQYF
TRBJ2-5	TRBV3-1/TRBV3-2	TRBD2	NA	TGTGCCAGCAGCCAAGATCTCGAATCGGGGGGTAAAGAGACCCAGTACTTC	CASSQDLESGGKETQYF
TRBJ2-2	TRBV6-2/TRBV6-3	NA	NA	TGTGCCAGCAGTTACGGAGATCCGAACACCGGGGAGCTGTTTTTT	CASSYGDPNTGELFF
TRBJ2-5	TRBV28	NA	NA	TGTGCCAGCAGTTTTCAGGGGCGCGTTCTATTTGTGGAGACCCAGTACTTC	CASSFQGRVLFVETQYF
TRBJ1-4	TRBV5-1	TRBD1	NA	TGCGCCAGCAGCCCGGGACAGGATGAAAAACTGTTTTTT	CASSPGQDEKLFF
TRBJ1-1	TRBV6-1	NA	NA	TGTGCCAGCAGTGAAAGTCAGCTGCGGGGCACTGAAGCTTTCTTT	CASSESQLRGTEAFF
TRBJ2-2	TRBV6-5	TRBD1	NA	TGTGCCAGCAGGCCCGACAGGGTGGACACCGGGGAGCTGTTTTTT	CASRPDRVDTGELFF
TRBJ2-5	TRBV4-2	NA	once	TGTGCCAGCAGCCAACGACGAACCGGGAATCAAGAGACCCAGTACTTC	CASSQRRTGNQETQYF
TRBJ2-7	TRBV28	NA	NA	TGTGCCAGCAGTTTATTTCAAGGCGGGGTAGCTCTCTACGAGCAGTACTTC	CASSLFQGGVALYEQYF
TRBJ2-1	TRBV6-5	TRBD2	NA	TGTGCCAGCAGTTTCCTAGCGGGGGACAATGAGCAGTTCTTC	CASSFLAGDNEQFF
TRBJ1-6	TRBV28	TRBD1	NA	TGTGCCAGCAGCCCCCCGACAGGGGATGGGGATTCACCCCTCCACTTT	CASSPPTGDGDSPLHF
TRBJ2-3	TRBV5-4	TRBD2	NA	TGTGCCAGCAGCCTAGGGGCGGGGGTCGGGCACGATACGCAGTATTTT	CASSLGAGVGHDTQYF
TRBJ1-1	TRBV11-2	TRBD1	NA	TGTGCCAGCAGTCTGGACAGGGCTGAAGCTTTCTTT	CASSLDRAEAFF
TRBJ1-1	TRBV5-1	NA	NA	TGCGCCAGCAGGTTGGCGGGGGAGAACACTGAAGCTTTCTTT	CASRLAGENTEAFF
TRBJ2-7	TRBV4-1	NA	NA	TGCGCCAGCAGCCAACTTCTCGGGTACCGGCGCGAGCAGTACTTC	CASSQLLGYRREQYF
TRBJ2-2	TRBV29-1	NA	NA	TGCAGCGTTGCTCCGACAGGGAACACCGGGGAGCTGTTTTTT	CSVAPTGNTGELFF
TRBJ2-5	TRBV7-7	NA	NA	TGTGCCAGCAGCTTACAGGGGGGAATCCAAGAGACCCAGTACTTC	CASSLQGGIQETQYF
TRBJ1-6	TRBV25-1	TRBD1	NA	TGTGCCAGCAGTGAATTCGGCAGGGGGCGTGAACCCCTCCACTTT	CASSEFGRGREPLHF
TRBJ2-5	TRBV6-6	TRBD1	NA	TGTGCCAGCAGTTACCGACAGGGTAAAGAGACCCAGTACTTC	CASSYRQGKETQYF
TRBJ1-2	TRBV6-6	NA	once	TGTGCCAGCACCGACCCCGGGGGGGGTAACTATGGCTACACCTTC	CASTDPGGGNYGYTF
TRBJ2-7	TRBV29-1	NA	NA	TGCAGCGTTCTCATCGGTTCCCCGTGGTCCTACGAGCAGTACTTC	CSVLIGSPWSYEQYF
TRBJ2-2	TRBV5-1	NA	NA	TGCGCCAGCAGCGCCCGGACAGACACCGGGGAGCTGTTTTTT	CASSARTDTGELFF
TRBJ2-7	TRBV27	TRBD1	NA	TGTGCCAGCAGTCTTGGACAGGTTGCGGCCTACGAGCAGTACTTC	CASSLGQVAAYEQYF
TRBJ1-5	TRBV18	NA	NA	TGTGCCAGCTCACCATCCTCCAGGGAGGGAGGTCAGCCCCAGCATTTT	CASSPSSREGGQPQHF
TRBJ1-3	TRBV12-3/TRBV12-4	NA	NA	TGTGCCGGTACAGGGATCGCTGGAAACACCATATATTTT	CAGTGIAGNTIYF
TRBJ2-7	TRBV5-8	NA	NA	TGTGCCAGCAGCCCCTCATACAGGGATTACTCCTACGAGCAGTACTTC	CASSPSYRDYSYEQYF
TRBJ2-7	TRBV6-6	NA	NA	TGTGCCAGCAGTTTTTTTGACAGGGAGCAGTACTTC	CASSFFDREQYF
TRBJ2-3	TRBV14	NA	NA	TGTGCCAGCAGCCCCCGGACAGTCACAGATACGCAGTATTTT	CASSPRTVTDTQYF
TRBJ2-7	TRBV4-1	TRBD1	NA	TGCGCCAGCAGCCAGGATGGACAGGGCGGCTACGAGCAGTACTTC	CASSQDGQGGYEQYF
TRBJ2-3	TRBV21-1	NA	NA	TGTGCCAGCAGCAAAGCGACGGACTGTACAGATACGCAGTATTTT	CASSKATDCTDTQYF
TRBJ2-5	TRBV19	TRBD1	NA	TGTGCCAGTAGTAGAGAAGGGACAGAACAAGAGACCCAGTACTTC	CASSREGTEQETQYF
TRBJ2-3	TRBV7-2	TRBD1	NA	TGTGCCAGCAGCTTAGAAGGACAGGGCACAGATACGCAGTATTTT	CASSLEGQGTDTQYF
TRBJ1-1	TRBV6-6	TRBD1	NA	TGTGCCAGCAGTTACTCGCACAGGGGTTTAAACACTGAAGCTTTCTTT	CASSYSHRGLNTEAFF
TRBJ1-3	TRBV7-2	TRBD1	NA	TGTGCCAGCAGCTTAGAGGGGGCTATGACTGGAAACACCATATATTTT	CASSLEGAMTGNTIYF
TRBJ2-1	TRBV27	NA	few	TGTGCCAGCGGGTCCCGGGGATTAGGCGGGGAGCAGTTCTTC	CASGSRGLGGEQFF
TRBJ2-7	TRBV25-1	NA	once	TGTGCCAGCAGTGATCGCAGGGAGGTTTACGAGCAGTACTTC	CASSDRREVYEQYF
TRBJ1-4	TRBV5-6	NA	NA	TGTGCCAGCAGCTCGGACTGGCAGGAAAAACTGTTTTTT	CASSSDWQEKLFF